The 10 T cell receptor beta chains given below trace back to one sample, sequenced in a study of blood T cells in healthy people across ages. A sample-barcoded 5' primer and a J-beta primer mix were used in a second PCR of about 6 to 12 cycles. TCRdb recomputed calls from the 5' RACE reads with MiXCR, one row per CDR3 protein. The table has some 800,000 distinct CDR3 sequences, roughly 25% seen once. The sample also formed part of further work on T cells of mothers and their children.

Material for sequencing was blood. All receptors come from a boy aged 10-17 years in good health.

V gene TRBV5-1 combines with J gene TRBJ2-5; D gene unclear. The J call may not be correct, given that the DNA end is closer to TRBJ2-7. Germline lookup yields CDR1 SGHRS and CDR2 YFSETQ. The CDR3 spans 14 residues. The CDR3 is CASSPHQSSYEQYF. CDR3 coding DNA: TGCGCCAGCAGTCCCCATCAGAGCTCCTACGAGCAGTACTTC.

The CDR3 bases are TGTGCCAGCAGTTACTATGACAGCTCCTACGAGCAGTACTTC. Amino acids: CASSYYDSSYEQYF. This chain joins TRBV6-5 and TRBJ2-1; D may be TRBD1 (5 bases). The DNA end is more similar to TRBJ2-7, so the J call may be wrong. The germline V gene encodes CDR1 MNHEY and CDR2 SVGAGI. The CDR3 runs 14 residues.

The CDR3 DNA sequence: TGTGCCAGCATGCGGGGTTTCTACAATGAGCAGTTCTTC. This encodes CASMRGFYNEQFF. V gene TRBV6-5 combines with J gene TRBJ2-5; a weak D match, TRBD2 (6 bases). The DNA end is more similar to TRBJ2-1, so the J call may be wrong. CDR3 length equals 13 residues. Germline V gene sequence: CDR1 MNHEY, CDR2 SVGAGI.

This clonotype has more than one count but fewer than ten. This chain uses TRBV5-1 with TRBJ2-3; D may be TRBD2 (6 bases). CDR3 length equals 15 residues. Trimming left V 3 bases short and J 0 bases short, with 11 bases between. Germline V CDR1 and CDR2: SGHRS, YFSETQ. The CDR3 DNA reads as TGCGCCAGCAGCTCTATCGGGGGAAGCACAGATACGCAGTATTTT. It translates to CASSSIGGSTDTQYF.

J is TRBJ1-6 and V is TRBV14; D not resolved. Trimming stripped 2 bases from V and 6 bases from J, with 11 bases between. Germline-derived CDR1 and CDR2 are SGHDN and FVKESK. CDR3 size: 15 residues. This CDR3 is CASSQSSGRNSPLHF. CDR3 nucleotides: TGTGCCAGCAGCCAATCCTCAGGACGTAATTCACCCCTCCACTTT.

A few counts support this clonotype. This sequence may be a read error, since a much larger clone differs from it by one base. This chain uses TRBV7-6 with TRBJ2-1, with 16 bases lining up with TRBD2. V was clipped by 3 bases and J by 9 bases; unmatched bases: 14. The germline gives CDR1 SGHVS, CDR2 FNYEAQ. The CDR3 is 19 amino acids. CDR3 coding DNA: TGTGCCAGCAGCTTTCTTGGGACTAGCGGGAGGGCCGGAAGAGGTGAGCAGTTCTTC. Protein sequence: CASSFLGTSGRAGRGEQFF.

In this sample, this clonotype turned up a few times. The chain joins TRBV12-3 or TRBV12-4 to TRBJ2-1; D is perhaps TRBD1 (5 bases). Matching the DNA end better, TRBJ2-7 makes the J call doubtful. There are 16 residues in the CDR3. CDR3 amino acids: CASSNPQTASSYEQYF. CDR3 in DNA: TGTGCCAGCAGTAACCCCCAGACAGCGAGCTCCTACGAGCAGTACTTC.

This clonotype was seen many times. A read error may account for a junction end that differs from germline. The V and J genes are TRBV5-1 and TRBJ2-1; 8 nucleotides line up with TRBD1. CDR1 is SGHRS, CDR2 YFSETQ, per germline. The CDR3 runs to 15 residues. The chain's CDR3 is CASSSGQGSYNEQFF. CDR3 in DNA: TGTGCCAGCAGTTCAGGACAGGGCTCCTACAATGAGCAGTTCTTC.

This chain connects TRBV6-4 to TRBJ2-1, with TRBD2 identical over 7 bases. This CDR3 spans 15 amino acids. J gave up 6 bases and V 0 bases, and 5 bases lay outside the gene matches. Germline values: CDR1 MRHNA, CDR2 SNTAGT. In nucleotides, the CDR3 is TGTGCCAGCAGTGACTCGGGGGGGACTTCCAATGAGCAGTTCTTC. This translates into CASSDSGGTSNEQFF.

This clonotype was recorded a few times. Here the CDR3 DNA reads TGCGCCAGCAGCATCGGGACTAGCGGATGGGAGACCCAGTACTTC. Translated: CASSIGTSGWETQYF. The chain uses TRBV4-3 and TRBJ2-5; 11 bases fit TRBD2. V was pared by 5 bases and J by 5 bases, with 7 bases of the junction left unmatched. Germline CDR1 LGHNA, CDR2 YSLEER. This CDR3 comprises 15 residues.